These 26 T cell receptor beta chains came from one sample sequenced in a study of shared clonotypes between healthy human individuals. Selected positively for CCR7 and CD45RO-negative, naive CD8 cells excluded terminally differentiated effector memory CD45RA+ cells. Here immunoSEQ multiplex PCR was the method, and the copy in TCRdb shows in-frame clones only, minus some. The repertoire holds about 590,000 clones, with nearly 97% as singletons. Input material: naive CD8+ T cells sorted from blood. These receptors came from a woman aged 30 to 39 in good health.

The V call is TRBV5-6, the J call TRBJ1-5; no firm D call. Germline assignment: CDR1 SGHDT and CDR2 YYEEEE. This CDR3 contains 15 residues. V lost 3 bases, J lost 6 bases, and 16 bases lay in between. CDR3 residues: CASSYGWVESQPQHF. For the CDR3, the DNA is TGTGCCAGCAGCTATGGTTGGGTAGAAAGTCAGCCCCAGCATTTT.

The chain employs TRBV9 and TRBJ2-1, with a tentative D call TRBD2 (6 bases). The CDR3 has 16 residues. V shed 0 bases and J shed 2 bases, with 12 bases lying between them. Germline CDR1 reads SGDLS; CDR2 reads YYNGEE. CDR3 DNA: TGTGCCAGCAGCGTAGTAGCGGAGAGCCCCTACAATGAGCAGTTCTTC. Translating it yields CASSVVAESPYNEQFF.

V usage is TRBV5-4 and J usage is TRBJ1-4; no clear D. This CDR3 spans 17 amino acids. Germline CDR1 is SGHNT and CDR2 is YYREEE (reference sequence). V was clipped by 0 bases and J by 8 bases, with 20 bases between them. For the CDR3, the DNA is TGTGCCAGCAGCTTGGCGCCCCCTATGGGGAAGGACGAAAAACTGTTTTTT. Encoded protein: CASSLAPPMGKDEKLFF.

The V and J genes are TRBV28 and TRBJ2-5, with no clear D. The CDR3 runs 14 residues. Germline V gives CDR1 MDHEN, CDR2 SYDVKM. V was pared by 2 bases and J by 2 bases, with 9 bases between. The CDR3 bases are TGTGCCAGCAGTTTACTCCCTAGGCAAGAGACCCAGTACTTC. It yields the protein CASSLLPRQETQYF.

The chain recombines TRBV2 with TRBJ2-1, with 10 nucleotides matching TRBD2. The CDR3 runs to 16 residues. The J segment lost 2 bases and the V segment lost 6 bases, leaving 7 bases of the junction unmatched. The germline gives CDR1 SNHLY, CDR2 FYNNEI. CDR3 DNA: TGTGCCAGCAGATTTAGCGGGAGGAATGCCTACAATGAGCAGTTCTTC. Its protein is CASRFSGRNAYNEQFF.

V usage is TRBV7-8 and J usage is TRBJ2-1; D is undetermined. This CDR3 is 15 amino acids long. Between the trimmed V and J ends, which lost 3 bases and 0 bases, there was a span of 9 bases. CDR1 and CDR2 from the germline V gene are SGHVS and FQNEAQ. The CDR3 bases are TGTGCCAGCAGCTTTGTTAGAATCTCCTACAATGAGCAGTTCTTC. Protein sequence: CASSFVRISYNEQFF.

The J gene is TRBJ2-7, the V gene TRBV7-6; the D gene could be TRBD1 or TRBD2 (6 bases each). The V gene's germline CDR1 is SGHVS and CDR2 FNYEAQ. V shed 5 bases and J shed 5 bases, with 22 bases lying between them. The CDR3 runs to 16 residues. The CDR3 region is CASSLRGAGQENEQYF. CDR3 in DNA: TGTGCCAGCAGCCTTAGGGGTGCGGGACAAGAGAACGAGCAGTACTTC.

J is TRBJ1-4 and V is TRBV28; TRBD1 aligns across 8 bases. This CDR3 has 16 amino acids. Germline V lookup: CDR1 MDHEN, CDR2 SYDVKM. After removal of 2 bases from V and 8 bases from J, the junction contained 10 bases not matched to a gene. CDR3 sequence: CASSLPATGVGEKLFF. In nucleotides, the CDR3 is TGTGCCAGCAGTTTACCTGCGACAGGGGTAGGGGAAAAACTGTTTTTT.

The genes are TRBV29-1 and TRBJ2-4; D is unclear. This CDR3 region has 12 residues. From germline, CDR1 is SQVTM and CDR2 ANQGSEA. Trimming removed 6 bases at V and 0 bases at J, with 6 bases between. CDR3: CSVTGAKNIQYF. The DNA for the CDR3 is TGCAGCGTAACGGGAGCCAAAAACATTCAGTACTTC.

The rearrangement links TRBV7-9 to TRBJ1-4, with 10 nucleotides matching TRBD1. V trimming: 4 bases; J trimming: 8 bases; junction bases outside the gene matches: 10. CDR1 and CDR2 (germline): SEHNR, FQNEAQ (reference sequence). This CDR3 contains 16 residues. The CDR3 region is CASSSSGTGVAEKLFF. The CDR3 DNA sequence: TGTGCCAGCAGCTCCTCTGGGACAGGGGTAGCAGAAAAACTGTTTTTT.

The chain is built from TRBV10-2 and TRBJ2-1; possible D gene TRBD2, 6 bases. The CDR3 length is 15 residues. The V and J ends lost 3 bases and 6 bases respectively, with 15 bases between them. The germline V gene encodes CDR1 WSHSY and CDR2 SAAADI. The CDR3 sequence: CASSDTSNLANEQFF. The CDR3 coding sequence is TGCGCCAGCAGTGATACTAGCAATCTAGCCAATGAGCAGTTCTTC.

The chain joins TRBV27 to TRBJ2-5, with 7 bases matching TRBD1. J gave up 2 bases and V 0 bases, and 6 bases lay outside the gene matches. The CDR3 is 16 residues long. Germline V gives CDR1 MNHEY, CDR2 SMNVEV (reference sequence). CDR3 nucleotide sequence: TGTGCCAGCAGTTTATCTTTCCAGGGGGATCAAGAGACCCAGTACTTC. Its protein is CASSLSFQGDQETQYF.

The V call is TRBV5-6, the J call TRBJ2-1; no clear D. The length of the CDR3 is 11 residues. CDR1 is SGHDT and CDR2 is YYEEEE in the germline V gene. The V end lost 0 bases, the J end lost 9 bases, and 4 bases lay between the germline ends. The CDR3 loop is CASSLASEQFF. The DNA of the CDR3 is TGTGCCAGCAGCTTGGCCTCTGAGCAGTTCTTC.

This chain uses TRBV7-8 with TRBJ2-7; a weak D match, TRBD1 (6 bases). The CDR3 spans 16 residues. Germline-derived CDR1 and CDR2 are SGHVS and FQNEAQ. The ends were cut back, 1 base at V and 7 bases at J, with 20 bases in the middle. The CDR3 DNA reads TGTGCCAGCAGCTTAGTAGGGACACCCGCGGGCTGGGAGCAGTACTTC. Translated, it gives CASSLVGTPAGWEQYF.

The chain is built from TRBV6-6 and TRBJ1-2; possibly TRBD1 for D (5 bases). The CDR3 runs to 14 residues. Trimming took off 8 bases at V and 0 bases at J, with 13 bases between the two ends. The V gene's germline CDR1 is MNHNY and CDR2 SVGAGI (reference sequence). The CDR3 sequence: CASEGETPNYGYTF. The DNA for the CDR3 is TGTGCCAGCGAAGGGGAGACTCCTAACTATGGCTACACCTTC.

The chain couples TRBV12-5 to TRBJ2-5, with 10 bases lining up with TRBD2. The germline V gene has CDR1 LGHNT and CDR2 FRNRAP. Unmatched junction bases numbered 6, after V lost 6 bases and J lost 5 bases. The CDR3 sequence is 14 residues long. The CDR3 nucleotides are TGTGCTAGTGGGCTAGCGGGAGCTGGTGAGACCCAGTACTTC. Its protein product is CASGLAGAGETQYF.

Comments on this clone: Other DNA sequences within the sample encode an identical CDR3. The V and J genes are TRBV28 and TRBJ2-3, with TRBD2 matching 7 bases. This CDR3 comprises 15 residues. Germline V CDR1 and CDR2: MDHEN, SYDVKM. J gave up 2 bases and V 3 bases, and 5 bases lay outside the gene matches. This CDR3 is CASSFLSGTTDTQYF. CDR3 nucleotides: TGTGCCAGCAGTTTTCTGAGCGGGACCACAGATACGCAGTATTTT.

This chain uses TRBV10-1 with TRBJ2-7; D gene unclear. The CDR3 has 11 residues. V gave up 6 bases and J gave up 5 bases, with 8 bases separating them. Germline loops: CDR1 WNHNN, CDR2 SYGVQD (reference sequence). The CDR3 sequence: CASRETHEQYF. The CDR3, as DNA: TGCGCCAGCAGAGAAACCCACGAGCAGTACTTC.

The rearrangement joins TRBV5-5 to TRBJ2-7, with 7 nucleotides matching TRBD1. The germline CDR1 and CDR2 sequences are SGHKS and YYEKEE (reference sequence). The CDR3 is 14 amino acids. The V gene end was trimmed by 0 bases and the J gene end by 4 bases; junction bases not matched to a gene: 4. CDR3 coding DNA: TGTGCCAGCAGCTTGGAGAGGGGGCCATACGAGCAGTACTTC. Translated: CASSLERGPYEQYF.

The gene calls are TRBV11-2 and TRBJ2-7; the D gene is possibly TRBD2 (7 bases). This CDR3 has 16 amino acids. V lost 5 bases to trimming and J lost 5 bases, with 22 bases between them. Germline-derived CDR1 and CDR2 are SGHAT and FQNNGV. The CDR3 spells CASSPGGGLSGNEQYF. The CDR3 DNA follows: TGTGCCAGCAGCCCGGGCGGGGGCCTATCCGGGAACGAGCAGTACTTC.

The chain couples TRBV4-2 to TRBJ1-1; D uncertain. V was shortened by 0 bases and J by 7 bases, with 9 bases between the two germline ends. The CDR3 sequence is 13 residues long. Per the germline V gene, CDR1 is LGHNA and CDR2 is YNFKEQ. CDR3 amino acids: CASSQDNLGEAFF. DNA for the CDR3: TGTGCCAGCAGCCAAGATAACTTGGGTGAAGCTTTCTTT.

The J gene is TRBJ1-1, the V gene TRBV2; no clear D gene. V lost 7 bases to trimming and J lost 1 base, with 10 bases between them. The CDR3 is 13 amino acids. In germline, CDR1 is SNHLY, CDR2 FYNNEI. The CDR3 DNA reads as TGTGCCAGCAATCGCGTTACGAACACTGAAGCTTTCTTT. Protein product: CASNRVTNTEAFF.

This clone was observed a single time. This chain uses TRBV7-6 with TRBJ2-3; 13 positions agree with TRBD2. Unmatched junction bases numbered 3, after V lost 6 bases and J lost 3 bases. CDR1 is SGHVS, CDR2 FNYEAQ, per germline. CDR3 length: 15 residues. The CDR3 sequence: CASRQLAGGTDTQYF. In nucleotides, the CDR3 is TGTGCCAGCAGGCAACTAGCGGGAGGGACAGATACGCAGTATTTT.

The chain employs TRBV6-5 and TRBJ2-7; D is perhaps TRBD2 (5 bases). Trimming removed 2 bases at V and 4 bases at J, with 15 bases between. This CDR3 is 15 amino acids long. The germline V gene encodes CDR1 MNHEY and CDR2 SVGAGI. CDR3 nucleotides: TGTGCCAGCAGTTACGCTAGCCCAGACCTTTACGAGCAGTACTTC. Amino acid sequence: CASSYASPDLYEQYF.

The rearrangement links TRBV6-5 to TRBJ2-7; 7 nucleotides match TRBD1. This CDR3 contains 14 residues. J lost 0 bases, V lost 6 bases, and 5 bases had no gene match. The germline V gene has CDR1 MNHEY and CDR2 SVGAGI. The DNA of the CDR3 is TGTGCCAGCAGCCCGGGACAGAGCTCCTACGAGCAGTACTTC. It specifies CASSPGQSSYEQYF.

The chain has TRBV6-1 and TRBJ2-7; no reliable D call. V lost 3 bases and J 0 bases, leaving 9 bases between the germline ends. This CDR3 comprises 14 residues. Looked up from germline, CDR1 is MNHNS and CDR2 is SASEGT. The CDR3 region is CASSDQRSSYEQYF. The CDR3 nucleotides are TGTGCCAGCAGTGACCAGCGCAGCTCCTACGAGCAGTACTTC.